This T cell receptor (beta chain) appears in the sequencing data of a study of blood T cell repertoires in COVID-19. Study at large: Acute and convalescent COVID-19 specimens originated in the United States, Italy and Spain.

Some clones are missing from TCRdb's copy, which holds only in-frame ones; the method was immunoSEQ multiplex PCR. The sample gives about 140,000 clones, roughly 80% of which show up once; roughly 9% is in the top ten. Of note for this clone: This CDR3 is also generated by other DNA sequences in the sample.

This CDR3 spans 14 amino acids. Germline CDR1 and CDR2: SNHLY and FYNNEI. The V end was cut by 6 bases, the J end by 7 bases, with 13 bases between. This TCR derives from a woman in her 50s with active or convalescent COVID-19. The gene calls are TRBV2 and TRBJ1-6; a possible D gene is TRBD1 (6 bases). Material for sequencing was peripheral blood. In nucleotides, the CDR3 is TGTGCCAGCAGCGAACAGGGCCGCAATTCACCCCTCCACTTT. It yields the protein CASSEQGRNSPLHF.